These 19 T cell receptor beta chains originate from one sample sequenced in a study of T-cell reconstitution after alpha-beta-depleted transplantation in children. The library targeted TCRbeta and was prepared with unique molecular identifiers. Via MiXCR, TCRdb re-called the PCR reads, giving one row per CDR3 protein. This sample has about 110,000 distinct CDR3 sequences, with approximately 10% found just once. The starting material was PBMCs, obtained before TCRalphabeta/CD19-depleted stem cell transplant. The receptors stem from a boy between 2 and 10 years old with acute lymphoblastic leukemia, due to receive a stem cell transplant.

The chain is built from TRBV29-1 and TRBJ2-5; 7 bases map to TRBD1. The CDR3 totals 13 residues. V lost 4 bases to trimming and J lost 5 bases; unmatched junction nucleotides: 7. The germline gives CDR1 SQVTM, CDR2 ANQGSEA. The CDR3 sequence is CSVVEGAWETQYF. The CDR3 nucleotides read TGCAGCGTTGTCGAGGGGGCGTGGGAGACCCAGTACTTC.

This clonotype was observed a few times. The V gene is TRBV20-1, the J gene TRBJ1-1; 7 bases match TRBD1. Germline V gene data show CDR1 as DFQATT and CDR2 as SNEGSKA (reference sequence). The length of the CDR3 is 14 residues. Trimming took 3 bases from V and 0 from J; bases not matched to a gene: 4. CDR3 residues: CSASRDSLNTEAFF. The CDR3 bases are TGCAGTGCTAGCAGGGACAGCTTGAACACTGAAGCTTTCTTT.

There are many counts of this clonotype. This chain links TRBV15 with TRBJ2-7, with 7 bases aligning to TRBD1. Losses at the gene ends were 2 bases for V and 1 base for J; bases not matched to a gene: 2. Per the germline V gene, CDR1 is LNHNV and CDR2 is YYDKDF (reference sequence). CDR3 length: 14 residues. CDR3 amino acids: CATSRKGQSYEQYF. The CDR3 DNA reads as TGTGCCACCAGCAGAAAGGGACAGTCCTACGAGCAGTACTTC.

This clonotype turned up a few times. V usage is TRBV20-1 and J usage is TRBJ2-1, with no clear D. Trimming shortened V by 4 bases and J by 6 bases, and 4 bases separated the two germline ends. Per the germline V gene, CDR1 is DFQATT and CDR2 is SNEGSKA (reference sequence). The CDR3 runs to 10 residues. The CDR3 bases are TGCAGTGCTACCTTCAATGAGCAGTTCTTC. Translated: CSATFNEQFF.

This clonotype showed up just a few times. The chain carries TRBV7-2 and TRBJ2-7; no clear D gene. This CDR3 contains 14 residues. Germline V gene data show CDR1 as SGHTA and CDR2 as FQGNSA. The V gene lost 4 bases and the J gene lost 3 bases, with 13 bases spanning the gap. The CDR3 region is CASSWSKVDYEQYF. CDR3 sequence (DNA): TGTGCCAGCAGCTGGTCTAAGGTGGACTACGAGCAGTACTTC.

Remarks on this clonotype: It may be a read error: a sequence one base away is much more abundant. This chain joins TRBV7-8 and TRBJ2-7, with 7 bases identical to TRBD1. J lost 6 bases, V lost 1 base, and 9 bases had no gene match. The CDR3 runs to 15 residues. CDR1 SGHVS and CDR2 FQNEAQ come from the germline V gene. DNA of the CDR3: TGTGCCAGCAGCTTAGTGGGGCAGGGGGTGTGCGAGCAGTACTTC. It encodes CASSLVGQGVCEQYF.

This clonotype was observed a handful of times. CDR3 amino acids: CAISAADRGLNEQFF. In DNA form, the CDR3 reads TGTGCCATCAGTGCCGCGGACAGGGGGCTTAATGAGCAGTTCTTC. The gene calls are TRBV10-3 and TRBJ2-1; 11 positions match TRBD1. CDR3 length: 15 amino acids. Unmatched junction bases numbered 6, after V lost 4 bases and J lost 7 bases. Germline loops: CDR1 ENHRY, CDR2 SYGVKD.

This clonotype occurred a few times. The chain is built from TRBV5-1 and TRBJ2-3; 8 bases are shared with TRBD2. The germline CDR1 and CDR2 sequences are SGHRS and YFSETQ. CDR3 length equals 16 residues. After removal of 0 bases from V and 1 base from J, the junction contained 4 bases not matched to a gene. The CDR3 DNA reads as TGCGCCAGCAGCTTGGTCCACGGGGGGGGCACAGATACGCAGTATTTT. Protein product: CASSLVHGGGTDTQYF.

This clonotype appeared many times. The chain joins TRBV6-5 to TRBJ2-5; 9 bases are shared with TRBD2. J lost 4 bases, V lost 2 bases, and 2 bases had no gene match. Germline CDR1 MNHEY, CDR2 SVGAGI. The CDR3 sequence is 14 residues long. CDR3 nucleotides: TGTGCCAGCAGTTACAGGCGGGAGGGAGAGACCCAGTACTTC. Translating it yields CASSYRREGETQYF.

This clonotype was recorded a few times. The chain is built from TRBV5-1 and TRBJ2-5; TRBD1 agrees at 8 bases. The V and J ends lost 2 bases and 5 bases, in that order; junction bases with no gene match: 5. The CDR3 runs 14 residues. CDR1 is SGHRS and CDR2 is YFSETQ in the germline V gene. This CDR3 is CASSLQGVWETQYF. Here the CDR3 DNA reads TGCGCCAGCAGCTTACAGGGGGTTTGGGAGACCCAGTACTTC.

This clonotype turned up a few times. The chain carries TRBV7-9 and TRBJ1-1, with D tentatively TRBD1 (5 bases). The CDR3 contains 12 residues. The germline V gene encodes CDR1 SEHNR and CDR2 FQNEAQ (reference sequence). V lost 5 bases, J lost 8 bases, and 12 bases lay in between. CDR3: CASSPEGWEAFF. CDR3 coding DNA: TGTGCCAGCAGCCCGGAGGGGTGGGAAGCTTTCTTT.

The V and J genes are TRBV29-1 and TRBJ2-7, with D tentatively TRBD1 (6 bases). This CDR3 region has 13 residues. V gave up 4 bases and J gave up 3 bases, with 13 bases separating them. Germline lookup yields CDR1 SQVTM and CDR2 ANQGSEA. Written as DNA, the CDR3 is TGCAGCGTTGGGCCAGGGGAAAACTACGAGCAGTACTTC. Its protein product is CSVGPGENYEQYF.

This clonotype was seen ten or more times. This chain connects TRBV12-3 or TRBV12-4 to TRBJ2-7; maybe TRBD1 (6 bases). Trimming took off 7 bases at V and 3 bases at J, with 16 bases between the two ends. The CDR3 is 14 residues long. The CDR3 loop reads CASKQGPGVYEQYF. CDR3 DNA: TGTGCCAGCAAACAGGGCCCAGGAGTCTACGAGCAGTACTTC.

In its sample, this clonotype was seen many times. The rearrangement joins TRBV3-1 to TRBJ2-2; D remains unclear. Germline-derived CDR1 and CDR2 are LGHDT and YNNKEL (reference sequence). The V end lost 0 bases, the J end lost 7 bases, and 3 bases lay between the germline ends. This CDR3 is 12 amino acids long. Here the CDR3 reads CASSQDIGELFF. Written as DNA, the CDR3 is TGTGCCAGCAGCCAAGATATCGGGGAGCTGTTTTTT.

The J gene is TRBJ1-1, the V gene TRBV5-1, with 8 bases aligning to TRBD1. Germline V lookup: CDR1 SGHRS, CDR2 YFSETQ. The CDR3 totals 16 residues. Trimming removed 0 bases from V and 0 bases from J; junction bases left unmatched: 4. The CDR3 loop is CASSLVPGGLNTEAFF. The CDR3 DNA sequence: TGCGCCAGCAGCTTGGTGCCAGGGGGCCTGAACACTGAAGCTTTCTTT.

This clonotype was seen a few times. The V call is TRBV2, the J call TRBJ2-4, with 7 positions matching TRBD2. Trimming removed 8 bases from V and 8 bases from J; junction bases left unmatched: 12. Germline V gives CDR1 SNHLY, CDR2 FYNNEI. The CDR3 spans 14 residues. Here the CDR3 reads CASEPGLQLDIQYF. In nucleotides, the CDR3 is TGTGCCAGCGAGCCGGGACTACAATTGGACATTCAGTACTTC.

This clonotype occurred many times. The chain carries TRBV6-5 and TRBJ2-7; the D gene is possibly TRBD2 (6 bases). CDR1 is MNHEY and CDR2 is SVGAGI in the germline V gene. Trimming removed 2 bases from V and 3 bases from J, with 11 bases in between. The CDR3 spans 14 residues. Here the CDR3 DNA reads TGTGCCAGCAGTTACCTAGCGAGCGGCTACGAGCAGTACTTC. It encodes CASSYLASGYEQYF.

This clonotype turned up a few times. The chain combines TRBV6-5 with TRBJ2-5; 9 bases map to TRBD1. Looked up from germline, CDR1 is MNHEY and CDR2 is SVGAGI. This CDR3 contains 13 residues. J gave up 8 bases and V 4 bases, and 5 bases lay outside the gene matches. CDR3 region: CASSSGTGTTQYF. CDR3 coding DNA: TGTGCCAGCAGTTCCGGGACAGGGACCACCCAGTACTTC.

This clonotype was seen repeatedly, ten times or more. The rearrangement links TRBV6-1 to TRBJ1-2, with D possibly TRBD1 on 6 matching bases. V lost 3 bases to trimming and J lost 6 bases, with 17 bases between them. There are 15 residues in the CDR3. Germline values: CDR1 MNHNS, CDR2 SASEGT. The DNA for the CDR3 is TGTGCCAGCAGTGAGAACCGGGGGCGAGGAAATGGCTACACCTTC. It encodes CASSENRGRGNGYTF.